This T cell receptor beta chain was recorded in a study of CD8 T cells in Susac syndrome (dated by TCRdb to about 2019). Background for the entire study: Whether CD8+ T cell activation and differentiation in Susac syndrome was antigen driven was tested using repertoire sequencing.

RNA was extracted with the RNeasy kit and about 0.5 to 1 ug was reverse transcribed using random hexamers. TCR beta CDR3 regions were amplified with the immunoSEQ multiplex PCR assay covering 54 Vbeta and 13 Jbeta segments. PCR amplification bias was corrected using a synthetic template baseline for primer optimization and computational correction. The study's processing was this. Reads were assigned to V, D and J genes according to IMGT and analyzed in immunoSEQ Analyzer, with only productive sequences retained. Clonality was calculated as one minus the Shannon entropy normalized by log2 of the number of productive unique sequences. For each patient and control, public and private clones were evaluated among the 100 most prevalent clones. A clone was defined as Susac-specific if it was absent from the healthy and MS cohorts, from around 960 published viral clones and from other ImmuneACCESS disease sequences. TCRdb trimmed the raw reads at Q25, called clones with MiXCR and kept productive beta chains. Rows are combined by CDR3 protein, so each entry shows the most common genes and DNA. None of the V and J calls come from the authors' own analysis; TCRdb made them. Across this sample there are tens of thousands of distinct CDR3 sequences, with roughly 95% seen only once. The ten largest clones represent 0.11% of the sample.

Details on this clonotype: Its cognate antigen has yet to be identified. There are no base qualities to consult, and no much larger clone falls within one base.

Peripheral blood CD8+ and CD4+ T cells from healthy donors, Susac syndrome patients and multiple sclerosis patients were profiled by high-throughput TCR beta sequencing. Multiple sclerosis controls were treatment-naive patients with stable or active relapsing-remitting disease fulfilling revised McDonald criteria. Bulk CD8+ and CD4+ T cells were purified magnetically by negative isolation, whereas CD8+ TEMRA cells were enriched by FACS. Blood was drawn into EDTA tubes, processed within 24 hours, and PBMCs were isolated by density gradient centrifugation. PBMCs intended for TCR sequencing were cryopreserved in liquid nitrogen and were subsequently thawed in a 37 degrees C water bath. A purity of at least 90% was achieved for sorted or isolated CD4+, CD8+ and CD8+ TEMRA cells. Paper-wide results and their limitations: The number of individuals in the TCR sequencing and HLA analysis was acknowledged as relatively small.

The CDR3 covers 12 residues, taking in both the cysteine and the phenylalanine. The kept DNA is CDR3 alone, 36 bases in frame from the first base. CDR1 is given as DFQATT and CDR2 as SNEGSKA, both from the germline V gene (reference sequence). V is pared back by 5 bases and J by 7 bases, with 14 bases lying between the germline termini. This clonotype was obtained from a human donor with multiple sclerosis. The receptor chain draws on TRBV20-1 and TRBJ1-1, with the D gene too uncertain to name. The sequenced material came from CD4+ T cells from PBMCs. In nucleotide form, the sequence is TGCAGTGCTCGTCAGATTGGTGGTGAAGCTTTCTTT. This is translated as CSARQIGGEAFF.